This entry concerns a single T cell receptor beta chain. Antigen specificity is unknown. These data originate in a study of cytomegalovirus exposure and HLA in healthy donors. Study outcomes and limitations: A later analysis appeared to link common viral pathogens to several of the most significant clusters. After further analysis at a later stage, some 15,000 TCR beta sequences were associated with HLA alleles at 0.05 false discovery rate. It was reported in a later analysis that an Asian-associated ancestry cluster showed fewer N-insertions than the approximately 690-donor mean.

Germline CDR1 reads SEHNR; CDR2 reads FQNEAQ (reference sequence). The V gene lost 6 bases and the J gene lost 1 base, with 9 bases spanning the gap. CDR3 length: 13 residues. 60 Vbeta and 13 Jbeta primers were used in PCR. Clones were sequenced by immunoSEQ multiplex PCR, and TCRdb holds only the in-frame ones, with some missing. The sample includes 150,000 to 200,000 clones, around 75% seen only once; the top ten take around 1.4%. The TCR comes from a woman aged 45-59 years in good health and CMV-seronegative. The sample comprised PBMCs. The chain couples TRBV7-9 to TRBJ1-1, with D maybe TRBD1 (5 bases). The CDR3 reads CASRDTGNTEAFF. CDR3 DNA: TGTGCCAGCAGAGATACAGGGAACACTGAAGCTTTCTTT.